The rows below give T cell receptor beta chains drawn from one sample of a study of blood T cell repertoires in COVID-19. Measured with immunoSEQ multiplex PCR; TCRdb has only the in-frame clones, and not every one. The sample lists 200,000 to 250,000 clones, roughly 80% occurring once. Material for sequencing was peripheral blood. Receptor source: a woman older than 75 with COVID-19, enrolled during active disease. Each CDR3 is given with its conserved first and last residue. D genes are given only for firm matches. A clone size is listed for some rows: how often the clone was seen (once, few, many), or a class if it is expanded.

CDR3 DNA,CDR3 protein,clone size,V gene,D gene,J gene
TGTGCCAGCAGTCGACAGGGGGCCTATGGCTACACCTTC,CASSRQGAYGYTF,.,TRBV28,TRBD1,TRBJ1-2
TGTGCCAGCAGCTTCGGGATCCCCGGGGAGCTGTTTTTT,CASSFGIPGELFF,.,TRBV7-3,.,TRBJ2-2
TGTGCCAGCAGCCAACCTGGACTAGCGGGGGCCTACGAGCAGTACTTC,CASSQPGLAGAYEQYF,.,TRBV3-1/TRBV3-2,TRBD2,TRBJ2-7
TGTGCCAGCGCCCGGGACAGCCGCACAGATACGCAGTATTTT,CASARDSRTDTQYF,.,TRBV11-3,TRBD1,TRBJ2-3
TGTGCCAGCAGCTTAGCACAGGGCTTGCGGATCGAGCAGTACTTC,CASSLAQGLRIEQYF,few,TRBV7-9,.,TRBJ2-7
TGTGCCAGCTCCCTGCGGGGCTCCTACGAGCAGTACTTC,CASSLRGSYEQYF,.,TRBV18,.,TRBJ2-7
TGTGCCAGTAAAACCGGGACAGGGTCATGGGAAATCGAAAAACTGTTTTTT,CASKTGTGSWEIEKLFF,few,TRBV19,TRBD1,TRBJ1-4
TGTGCCAGCAGCCAAGATGCGGGGTCGGCCCAGCATTTT,CASSQDAGSAQHF,.,TRBV3-1/TRBV3-2,.,TRBJ1-5
TGTGCCAGCAGCGAACGGACAGGGTACACTGAAGCTTTCTTT,CASSERTGYTEAFF,.,TRBV5-4,TRBD1,TRBJ1-1
TGTGCCATCAGCCGGGACAGGGAGAAGGGCTACACCTTC,CAISRDREKGYTF,.,TRBV10-3,TRBD1,TRBJ1-2
TGTGCCAGTAGGGGCAGGGGTCAGCCCCAGCATTTT,CASRGRGQPQHF,.,TRBV19,.,TRBJ1-5
TGTGCCAGCAGTGTGGACAGGATGATCCACACTGAAGCTTTCTTT,CASSVDRMIHTEAFF,.,TRBV2,TRBD1,TRBJ1-1
TGTGCCAGCAGCTCCAGCGGGGCCGTTTACAATGAGCAGTTCTTC,CASSSSGAVYNEQFF,few,TRBV7-2,TRBD2,TRBJ2-1
TGTGCCAGCAGCTATGGGGACTTAGCCACAGATACGCAGTATTTT,CASSYGDLATDTQYF,.,TRBV7-3,.,TRBJ2-3
TGCGCCAGCAGTCAGGGGAACTCTGGAAACACCATATATTTT,CASSQGNSGNTIYF,.,TRBV5-1,.,TRBJ1-3
TGTGCCAGCTCACGAACAGGGGGATCAACTAGCTATGGCTACACCTTC,CASSRTGGSTSYGYTF,.,TRBV18,TRBD1,TRBJ1-2
TGTGCCAGCAGCTCGGGAGTCGGGACCTACGAGCAGTACTTC,CASSSGVGTYEQYF,.,TRBV9,.,TRBJ2-7
TGTGCCAGCAGCGTAGTGGTAGGGGGAAATTCACCCCTCCACTTT,CASSVVVGGNSPLHF,few,TRBV9,.,TRBJ1-6
TGTGCCAGCAGCGTTAATACCGGGACTTCCACCGGGGAGCTGTTTTTT,CASSVNTGTSTGELFF,few,TRBV9,.,TRBJ2-2
TGTGCCAGTAGTACCGGGGTTGACGGAAACACCATATATTTT,CASSTGVDGNTIYF,.,TRBV19,.,TRBJ1-3
TGTGCCAGCAGCTTAGTCGGACAGGGGGTCGAGCAGTTCTTC,CASSLVGQGVEQFF,.,TRBV7-9,TRBD1,TRBJ2-1
TGTGCCAGCTCTCCGGGGGGGGGCTATGAGCAGTTCTTC,CASSPGGGYEQFF,.,TRBV18,TRBD2,TRBJ2-1
TGTGCCAGCACCAAGACAGGGGTGGGAGGCTACACCTTC,CASTKTGVGGYTF,.,TRBV2,TRBD1,TRBJ1-2
TGCGCCAGCAGGTCCCGGGCCCCGGGGACTGAAGCTTTCTTT,CASRSRAPGTEAFF,.,TRBV5-1,.,TRBJ1-1
TGTGCCAGCAGCCCGGGACTGCCAAATGCCTATGGCTACACCTTC,CASSPGLPNAYGYTF,few,TRBV9,.,TRBJ1-2
TGCAGCGTTGAAGAGGCGGGAGGGCGAACTGAAGCTTTCTTT,CSVEEAGGRTEAFF,.,TRBV29-1,.,TRBJ1-1
TGTGCCAGCAGTTTTTCGGCAGGGGAATTCTTGTTTGCCAAAAACATTCAGTACTTC,CASSFSAGEFLFAKNIQYF,.,TRBV28,.,TRBJ2-4
TGTGCCAGCAGCGCCCAGATTGGCCTCTACAATGAGCAGTTCTTC,CASSAQIGLYNEQFF,.,TRBV7-3,.,TRBJ2-1
TGTGCCAGCAGCCCCTACGGACAGGGGGCACAGGAGCAGTACTTC,CASSPYGQGAQEQYF,.,TRBV14,TRBD1,TRBJ2-7
TGCGCCAGCAGTCCGACTAGCGCGAGGGAGACCCAGTACTTC,CASSPTSARETQYF,.,TRBV5-1,TRBD2,TRBJ2-5
TGTGCCAGCAGCGTAGTGGGGGCAAGCACAGATACGCAGTATTTT,CASSVVGASTDTQYF,.,TRBV9,.,TRBJ2-3
TGTGCCAGCAGCCCAAAGACCGGGACTTACAATGAGCAGTTCTTC,CASSPKTGTYNEQFF,.,TRBV9,.,TRBJ2-1
TGTGCCGCTTCGCGGAACCCTTTTAACACTGAAGCTTTCTTT,CAASRNPFNTEAFF,.,TRBV19,.,TRBJ1-1
TGTGCCAGCAGTTCCCAAGTCGGGGGTTTTGAAAAACTGTTTTTT,CASSSQVGGFEKLFF,.,TRBV6-6,.,TRBJ1-4
TGCGCCAGCAGCCAAGCCCCAGGGTTCCGGGAGCAGTTCTTC,CASSQAPGFREQFF,.,TRBV4-1,.,TRBJ2-1
TGTGCCAGCACGATGACAGGGGGGGCGGATACGCAGTATTTT,CASTMTGGADTQYF,.,TRBV6-5,TRBD1,TRBJ2-3
TGCGCCAGCAGCTTGGAGACACCTAACTATGGCTACACCTTC,CASSLETPNYGYTF,.,TRBV5-1,.,TRBJ1-2
TGTGCCAGCAGCAGACACCGCCTCTCTGGAAACACCGTATATTTT,CASSRHRLSGNTVYF,.,TRBV5-8,.,TRBJ1-3
TGTGCCAGCAGCTATACAGGGGAAATTCGAAACACCATATATTTT,CASSYTGEIRNTIYF,.,TRBV7-9,TRBD1,TRBJ1-3
TGTGCCAGCAGCCTGGGGACAGGGAGGGACACTGAAGCTTTCTTT,CASSLGTGRDTEAFF,.,TRBV9,TRBD1,TRBJ1-1
TGTGCCAGCTCACGAGGACAGGGTGATTACTACGAGCAGTACTTC,CASSRGQGDYYEQYF,.,TRBV18,TRBD1,TRBJ2-7
TGTGCCATCAGACCCCAGGGGGTTGGTAACGGGGAGCTGTTTTTT,CAIRPQGVGNGELFF,.,TRBV10-3,TRBD1,TRBJ2-2
TGTGCCAGCAGCGCAATGACACGTAATTCACCCCTCCACTTT,CASSAMTRNSPLHF,.,TRBV9,.,TRBJ1-6
TGTGCCAGTAGCCACGGGAGGAACATAGCTAATGAAAAACTGTTTTTT,CASSHGRNIANEKLFF,once,TRBV19,.,TRBJ1-4
TGTGCCAGCAGTCTTTGGGACAGGTCAGGCTACACCTTC,CASSLWDRSGYTF,.,TRBV6-5,TRBD1,TRBJ1-2
TGTGCCAGCAGCTTAGCGTCTAGCGGCCTAGAGGAGCAGTTCTTC,CASSLASSGLEEQFF,.,TRBV7-9,TRBD2,TRBJ2-1
TGCGCCAGCAGCTTGAGAGGTTCCACTGAAGCTTTCTTT,CASSLRGSTEAFF,.,TRBV5-1,.,TRBJ1-1
TGCGCCAGCAGCCCCGGGACAGGGGGTTATTCACCCCTCCACTTT,CASSPGTGGYSPLHF,.,TRBV4-1,TRBD1,TRBJ1-6
TGTGCCAGCAGCAGACAGGGGGACAATGAGCAGTTCTTC,CASSRQGDNEQFF,.,TRBV12-3/TRBV12-4,TRBD1,TRBJ2-1
TGTGCCAGCAGTGAAGCGGTGGGCAGGGGGCTTGAAAAACTGTTTTTT,CASSEAVGRGLEKLFF,.,TRBV6-1,TRBD1,TRBJ1-4